Below are 12 T cell receptor beta chains sequenced from a single sample in a study of T-cell memory formation after mild COVID-19. Via MiXCR, TCRdb re-called the 5' RACE reads, giving one row per CDR3 protein. The data hold tens of thousands of distinct CDR3 sequences, with 11% to 15% observed a single time. The sequencing sample was made of PBMCs or a T cell subset sorted from them (not recorded which). The receptors stem from an adult woman who had mild COVID-19 (a few samples of this study predate the infection). Cell type and time point are not known.

By sample share, this clonotype is medium-sized. The CDR3 DNA follows: TGTGCCAGCCCCCCCAGCGCCCCAGGCGGGAGCTCCTACGAGCAGTACTTC. Translated: CASPPSAPGGSSYEQYF. The chain joins TRBV7-9 to TRBJ2-7, with TRBD2 identical over 7 bases. V dropped 8 bases and J dropped 0; count of bases not matched to a gene: 16. The CDR3 runs to 17 residues. Germline assignment: CDR1 SEHNR and CDR2 FQNEAQ (reference sequence).

This clonotype has only a few counts. This sequence joins TRBV7-9 and TRBJ1-4; D ambiguous. V lost 1 base to trimming and J lost 6 bases, with 9 bases between them. There are 14 residues in the CDR3. Germline assignment: CDR1 SEHNR and CDR2 FQNEAQ (reference sequence). CDR3 amino acids: CASSLVTRDEKLFF. CDR3 DNA: TGTGCCAGCAGCTTAGTTACTCGGGATGAAAAACTGTTTTTT.

This clonotype turned up a few times. The gene calls are TRBV4-1 and TRBJ2-1, with 10 nucleotides matching TRBD2. J lost 4 bases, V lost 0 bases, and 0 bases had no gene match. The CDR3 runs to 15 residues. CDR1 and CDR2 from the germline V gene are MGHRA and YSYEKL. DNA for the CDR3: TGCGCCAGCAGCCAAGAACTAGCGGGGTACAATGAGCAGTTCTTC. It encodes CASSQELAGYNEQFF.

The V and J genes are TRBV27 and TRBJ2-1; 9 bases map to TRBD1. Germline CDR1 reads MNHEY; CDR2 reads SMNVEV (reference sequence). V was clipped by 6 bases and J by 3 bases; unmatched bases: 6. CDR3 size: 15 residues. The CDR3 loop is CASSPTGGDYNEQFF. The CDR3 nucleotides read TGTGCCAGCAGCCCTACAGGGGGCGACTACAATGAGCAGTTCTTC.

The chain combines TRBV5-6 with TRBJ1-1, with no clear D. V was pared by 4 bases and J by 3 bases, with 10 bases between. Germline V gene sequence: CDR1 SGHDT, CDR2 YYEEEE. The CDR3 runs 13 residues. The CDR3, as DNA: TGTGCCAGCAGCACCGGGCCAGACACTGAAGCTTTCTTT. Its protein product is CASSTGPDTEAFF.

This clonotype has more than one count but fewer than ten. The rearrangement uses TRBV4-1 and TRBJ2-5, with D uncertain. V dropped 1 base and J dropped 3 bases, with 6 bases sitting between them. The CDR3 runs to 13 residues. Germline V gene data show CDR1 as MGHRA and CDR2 as YSYEKL. The CDR3 spells CASSQVGEETQYF. For the CDR3, the DNA is TGCGCCAGCAGCCAAGTCGGAGAAGAGACCCAGTACTTC.

This clonotype has only a few counts. CDR3 in DNA: TGTGCCAGCCGAGGACAGGGGGAACGACTAAACCCCATGAACACTGAAGCTTTCTTT. Translation: CASRGQGERLNPMNTEAFF. The genes are TRBV7-9 and TRBJ1-1; 10 bases are a match to TRBD1. Germline trimming cut 8 bases from V and 0 bases from J; bases unmatched to any gene: 18. Germline V CDR1 and CDR2: SEHNR, FQNEAQ (reference sequence). The length of the CDR3 is 19 residues. Combining the CDR3 with reference TRBV7-9 and TRBJ1-1 gives the whole variable domain DTGVSQNPRHKITKRGQNVTFRCDPISEHNRLYWYRQTLGQGPEFLTYFQNEAQLEKSRLLSDRFSAERPKGSFSTLEIQRTEQGDSAMYLCASRGQGERLNPMNTEAFFGQGTRLTVV.

In its sample, this clonotype was seen once. The J gene is TRBJ2-7, the V gene TRBV12-3 or TRBV12-4; 8 bases are shared with TRBD1. This CDR3 has 14 residues. V lost 7 bases to trimming and J lost 4 bases; unmatched junction nucleotides: 9. The CDR3 nucleotides are TGTGCCAGCACCTCGGACAGGGCCGGGTACGAGCAGTACTTC. Amino acids: CASTSDRAGYEQYF.

This clonotype was recorded a few times. The gene calls are TRBV20-1 and TRBJ2-5, with 9 bases fitting TRBD2. The CDR3 is made up of 18 amino acids. The junction had 19 bases not matched to a gene; V was cut back by 3 bases and J by 5 bases. The germline V gene has CDR1 DFQATT and CDR2 SNEGSKA (reference sequence). CDR3 amino acids: CSASAGGLAGGPQETQYF. In DNA, the CDR3 is TGCAGTGCTAGTGCGGGGGGCCTTGCGGGAGGGCCCCAGGAGACCCAGTACTTC.

This clonotype was picked up a small number of times. V and J are TRBV12-3 or TRBV12-4 and TRBJ1-5; TRBD1 might be the D (5 bases). CDR3 length: 14 residues. Trimming took off 3 bases at V and 3 bases at J, with 9 bases between the two ends. The CDR3 protein is CASSLGGFNQPQHF. The CDR3 nucleotides read TGTGCCAGCAGTTTGGGGGGGTTCAATCAGCCCCAGCATTTT.

This clonotype was detected many times. The chain recombines TRBV5-6 with TRBJ2-1; the match to TRBD2 covers 7 bases. The V segment lost 0 bases and the J segment 6 bases; nucleotides outside the gene matches: 9. Per germline, CDR1 SGHDT and CDR2 YYEEEE. This CDR3 spans 16 amino acids. The chain's CDR3 is CASSLEGGLGGNEQFF. CDR3 coding DNA: TGTGCCAGCAGCTTGGAAGGAGGACTAGGAGGCAATGAGCAGTTCTTC.

This clonotype was observed many times. The V and J genes are TRBV4-1 and TRBJ2-1; D is uncertain. The CDR3 consists of 18 residues. Germline V gene lookup returns CDR1 MGHRA and CDR2 YSYEKL. V lost 2 bases and J lost 0, with 17 bases in between. In DNA form, the CDR3 reads TGCGCCAGCAGCCAATCCCCCCGGGCAGGTCCCTCCTACAATGAGCAGTTCTTC. Translation gives CASSQSPRAGPSYNEQFF.